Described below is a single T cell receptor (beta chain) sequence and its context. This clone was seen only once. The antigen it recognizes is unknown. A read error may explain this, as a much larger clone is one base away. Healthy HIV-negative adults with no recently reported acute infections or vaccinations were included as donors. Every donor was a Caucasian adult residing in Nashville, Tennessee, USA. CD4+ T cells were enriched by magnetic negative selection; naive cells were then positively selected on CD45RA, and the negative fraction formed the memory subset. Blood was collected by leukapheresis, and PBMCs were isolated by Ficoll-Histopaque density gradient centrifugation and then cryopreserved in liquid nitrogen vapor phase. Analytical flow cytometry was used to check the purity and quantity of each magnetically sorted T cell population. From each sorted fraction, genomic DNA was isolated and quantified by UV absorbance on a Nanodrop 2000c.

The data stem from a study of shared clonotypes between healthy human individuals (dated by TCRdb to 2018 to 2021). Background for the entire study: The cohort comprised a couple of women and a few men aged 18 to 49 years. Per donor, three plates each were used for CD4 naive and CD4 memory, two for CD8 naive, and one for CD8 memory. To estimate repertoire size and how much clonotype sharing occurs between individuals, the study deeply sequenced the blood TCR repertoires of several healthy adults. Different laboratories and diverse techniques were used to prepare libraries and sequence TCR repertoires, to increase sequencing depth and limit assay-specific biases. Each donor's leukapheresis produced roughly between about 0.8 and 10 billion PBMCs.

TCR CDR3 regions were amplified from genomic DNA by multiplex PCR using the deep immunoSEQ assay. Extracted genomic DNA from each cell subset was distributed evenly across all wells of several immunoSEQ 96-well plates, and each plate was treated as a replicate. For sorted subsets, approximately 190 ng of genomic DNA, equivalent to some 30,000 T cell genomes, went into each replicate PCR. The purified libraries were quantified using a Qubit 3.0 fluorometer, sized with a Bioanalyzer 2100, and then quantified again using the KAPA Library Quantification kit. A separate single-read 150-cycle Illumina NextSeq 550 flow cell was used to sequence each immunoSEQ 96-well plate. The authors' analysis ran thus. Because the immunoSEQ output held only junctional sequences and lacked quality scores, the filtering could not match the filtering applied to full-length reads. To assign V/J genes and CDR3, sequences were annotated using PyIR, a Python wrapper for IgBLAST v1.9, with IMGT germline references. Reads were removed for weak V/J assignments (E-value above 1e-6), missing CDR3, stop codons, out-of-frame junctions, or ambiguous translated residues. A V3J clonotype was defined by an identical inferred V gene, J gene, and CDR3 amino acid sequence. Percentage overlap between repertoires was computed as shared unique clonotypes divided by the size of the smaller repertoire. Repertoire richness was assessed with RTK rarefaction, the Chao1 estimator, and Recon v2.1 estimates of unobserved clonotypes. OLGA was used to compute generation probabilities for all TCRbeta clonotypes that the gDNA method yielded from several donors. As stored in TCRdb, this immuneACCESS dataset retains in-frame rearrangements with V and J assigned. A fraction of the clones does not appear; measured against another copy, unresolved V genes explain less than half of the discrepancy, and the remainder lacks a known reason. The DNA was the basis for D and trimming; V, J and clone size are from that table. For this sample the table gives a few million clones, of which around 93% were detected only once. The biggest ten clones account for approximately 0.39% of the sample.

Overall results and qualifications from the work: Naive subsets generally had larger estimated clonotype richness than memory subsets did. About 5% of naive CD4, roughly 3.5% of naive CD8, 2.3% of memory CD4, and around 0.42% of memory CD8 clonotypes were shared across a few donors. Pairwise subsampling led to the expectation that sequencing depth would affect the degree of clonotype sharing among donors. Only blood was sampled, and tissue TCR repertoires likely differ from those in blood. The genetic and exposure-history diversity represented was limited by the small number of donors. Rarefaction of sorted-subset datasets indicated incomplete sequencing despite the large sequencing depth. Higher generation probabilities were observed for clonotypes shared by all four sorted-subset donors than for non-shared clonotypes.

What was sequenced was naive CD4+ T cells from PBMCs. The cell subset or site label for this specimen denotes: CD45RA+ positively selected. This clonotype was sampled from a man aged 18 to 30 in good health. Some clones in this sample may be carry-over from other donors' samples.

This receptor has the CDR3 CASRGTGYSNQPQHF. The nucleotide sequence reads as follows: TGTGCCAGCAGGGGGACAGGGTATAGCAATCAGCCCCAGCATTTT. Recombination connected TRBV28 to TRBJ1-5, and 9 bases in between align with TRBD1. The CDR3 runs 15 residues from the cysteine to the phenylalanine. Here the CDR3 DNA is all that survives: 45 bases in frame from base 1. Trimming leaves V shorter by 6 bases and J shorter by 0 bases, with the junction holding 3 bases beyond the gene matches. The germline V gene sets CDR1 to MDHEN and CDR2 to SYDVKM.